One sample yielded the 32 T cell receptor beta chains listed below, sequenced in a study of cytomegalovirus exposure and HLA in healthy donors. PCR used 60 Vbeta primers and 13 Jbeta primers. Clones were sequenced by immunoSEQ multiplex PCR, and TCRdb holds only the in-frame ones, with some missing. This sample yields 90,000 to 110,000 clones, of which roughly 80% are seen a single time; about 8.6% belongs to the top ten. Sequencing was done on a sample of PBMCs. The receptors shown here come from a woman aged 40-49 years in good health and CMV-seropositive.

This chain uses TRBV5-8 with TRBJ1-3; tentatively, D is TRBD1 (5 bases). Trimming left V 4 bases short and J 0 bases short, with 20 bases between. Germline V gene lookup returns CDR1 SGHTS and CDR2 YDEGEE. The CDR3 contains 18 residues. In DNA, the CDR3 is TGTGCCAGCAGCCCGTGGGGGGTCGGGTCGCCCTCTGGAAACACCATATATTTT. Protein: CASSPWGVGSPSGNTIYF.

CDR3 nucleotides: TGTGCCAGCAGCTCAGGACTAGCGGGAGGGCGGGAGCAGTACTTC. This gives the protein CASSSGLAGGREQYF. The chain uses TRBV5-6 and TRBJ2-7, with TRBD2 identical over 15 bases. The CDR3 sequence is 15 residues long. V dropped 3 bases and J dropped 7; count of bases not matched to a gene: 5. Germline V gives CDR1 SGHDT, CDR2 YYEEEE. The entire variable domain, with the rest obtained from reference TRBV5-6 and TRBJ2-7, is as follows: DAGVTQSPTHLIKTRGQQVTLRCSPKSGHDTVSWYQQALGQGPQFIFQYYEEEERQRGNFPDRFSGHQFPNYSSELNVNALLLGDSALYLCASSSGLAGGREQYFGPGTRLTVT.

The chain carries TRBV5-8 and TRBJ2-2, with 7 bases fitting TRBD1. Germline CDR1 is SGHTS and CDR2 is YDEGEE. V lost 4 bases and J lost 1; bases outside the gene matches: 4. The CDR3 length is 15 residues. CDR3 protein: CASSPRTGNTGELFF. As DNA, the CDR3 is TGTGCCAGCAGCCCCCGGACAGGGAACACCGGGGAGCTGTTTTTT.

In this sample, this clone turned up once. The chain links TRBV15 to TRBJ2-3, with 9 bases aligning to TRBD2. Germline V CDR1 and CDR2: LNHNV, YYDKDF (reference sequence). Germline trimming cut 2 bases from V and 3 bases from J; bases unmatched to any gene: 12. The CDR3 spans 18 residues. The CDR3 nucleotides are TGTGCCACCAGCAGATTCCCTAGTAGCGGGAGAGGTACAGATACGCAGTATTTT. Translation: CATSRFPSSGRGTDTQYF.

This chain links TRBV6-6 with TRBJ1-1; D is undetermined. CDR1 is MNHNY and CDR2 is SVGAGI in the germline V gene (reference sequence). V lost 0 bases, J lost 8 bases, and 7 bases lay in between. The CDR3 runs 12 residues. The CDR3: CASSYSSQEAFF. CDR3 bases: TGTGCCAGCAGTTACTCGTCCCAGGAAGCTTTCTTT.

This chain's CDR3 is CASSDLAGSKETQYF. DNA of the CDR3: TGTGCCAGCAGTGACCTAGCGGGAAGTAAGGAGACCCAGTACTTC. The rearrangement joins TRBV25-1 to TRBJ2-5; 9 positions match TRBD2. V gave up 3 bases and J gave up 5 bases; unmatched junction bases: 7. From germline, CDR1 is MGHDK and CDR2 SYGVNS. The CDR3 contains 15 residues.

The rearrangement joins TRBV27 to TRBJ2-7, with TRBD2 matching over 12 bases. CDR1 MNHEY and CDR2 SMNVEV come from the germline V gene (reference sequence). J gave up 6 bases and V 5 bases, and 5 bases lay outside the gene matches. There are 14 residues in the CDR3. CDR3 coding DNA: TGTGCCAGCAGTCCCGGACTAGCGGGACGCGAGCAGTACTTC. It encodes CASSPGLAGREQYF.

This chain joins TRBV19 and TRBJ2-7, with 9 bases fitting TRBD1. Germline-derived CDR1 and CDR2 are LNHDA and SQIVND (reference sequence). This CDR3 has 13 amino acids. Trimming removed 10 bases from V and 5 bases from J; junction bases left unmatched: 9. The chain's CDR3 is CATAGQGWDEQYF. For the CDR3, the DNA is TGTGCCACCGCTGGACAGGGGTGGGACGAGCAGTACTTC. The full variable domain, completed using reference TRBV19 and TRBJ2-7, is DGGITQSPKYLFRKEGQNVTLSCEQNLNHDAMYWYRQDPGQGLRLIYYSQIVNDFQKGDIAEGYSVSREKKESFPLTVTSAQKNPTAFYLCATAGQGWDEQYFGPGTRLTVT.

This clone appeared a single time. The J gene is TRBJ1-2, the V gene TRBV4-3; D gene uncertain. Germline V lookup: CDR1 LGHNA, CDR2 YSLEER. V lost 1 base to trimming and J lost 0 bases, with 6 bases between them. The CDR3 consists of 14 residues. This chain's CDR3 is CASSQVHPNYGYTF. CDR3 nucleotides: TGCGCCAGCAGCCAAGTACACCCTAACTATGGCTACACCTTC.

V is TRBV28 and J is TRBJ1-2; 7 nucleotides match TRBD1. With 5 bases clipped from V and 4 bases from J, the junction kept 7 bases outside the gene matches. The CDR3 has 14 amino acids. Germline V gene sequence: CDR1 MDHEN, CDR2 SYDVKM. CDR3 nucleotides: TGTGCCAGCAGTCTAGGACAGGACCCCTATGGCTACACCTTC. Translating it yields CASSLGQDPYGYTF.

The chain links TRBV11-3 to TRBJ2-7; possibly TRBD1 for D (6 bases). CDR3 length equals 15 residues. Germline V gene lookup returns CDR1 SGHNT and CDR2 YENEEA. Trimming removed 2 bases from V and 1 base from J, with 12 bases in between. The CDR3 sequence is CASSLWTEISYEQYF. The CDR3 DNA follows: TGTGCCAGCAGCTTATGGACAGAGATTTCCTACGAGCAGTACTTC. The full variable domain, with the rest looked up from reference TRBV11-3 and TRBJ2-7, is EAGVVQSPRYKIIEKKQPVAFWCNPISGHNTLYWYLQNLGQGPELLIRYENEEAVDDSQLPKDRFSAERLKGVDSTLKIQPAELGDSAVYLCASSLWTEISYEQYFGPGTRLTVT.

The rearrangement links TRBV5-1 to TRBJ1-1; tentatively, D is TRBD1 (5 bases). CDR3 length: 14 amino acids. Germline CDR1 is SGHRS and CDR2 is YFSETQ. V was pared by 1 base and J by 0 bases, with 7 bases between. DNA of the CDR3: TGCGCCAGCAGCTTGACAGGAATGAACACTGAAGCTTTCTTT. Translating it yields CASSLTGMNTEAFF.

The chain couples TRBV7-6 to TRBJ1-1; TRBD1 is a possible D gene (6 bases). Germline loops: CDR1 SGHVS, CDR2 FNYEAQ. V shed 2 bases and J shed 4 bases, with 23 bases lying between them. CDR3 length: 18 residues. DNA for the CDR3: TGTGCCAGCAGCTTATCACTGGGGGGGGCCTTTCGGAGCACTGAAGCTTTCTTT. It is translated as CASSLSLGGAFRSTEAFF.

The rearrangement joins TRBV4-2 to TRBJ2-7; D is uncertain. The CDR3 runs to 19 residues. Germline V gene sequence: CDR1 LGHNA, CDR2 YNFKEQ. The V end was cut by 1 base, the J end by 5 bases, with 27 bases between. This CDR3 is CASSQGFSPRPALGDEQYF. As DNA, the CDR3 is TGTGCCAGCAGCCAAGGGTTTAGCCCCCGGCCCGCGTTAGGTGACGAGCAGTACTTC.

CDR3 bases: TGTGCCAGCAGCAGACGAGGGGGCGTCTACGAGCAGTACTTC. This translates into CASSRRGGVYEQYF. The chain employs TRBV28 and TRBJ2-7; 7 bases agree with TRBD1. Germline lookup yields CDR1 MDHEN and CDR2 SYDVKM. V lost 6 bases, J lost 3 bases, and 8 bases stayed unmatched. The CDR3 runs 14 residues.

The rearrangement joins TRBV10-2 to TRBJ1-5, with 8 bases lining up with TRBD1. CDR1 and CDR2 from the germline V gene are WSHSY and SAAADI. Trimming removed 6 bases from V and 4 bases from J; junction bases left unmatched: 8. The CDR3 has 15 amino acids. CDR3 in amino acids: CASRGTGAMNQPQHF. Here the CDR3 DNA reads TGCGCCAGCAGGGGGACAGGAGCGATGAATCAGCCCCAGCATTTT.

V and J are TRBV7-9 and TRBJ1-2; no definite D call. CDR1 and CDR2 from the germline V gene are SEHNR and FQNEAQ (reference sequence). V was pared by 2 bases and J by 0 bases, with 22 bases between. The CDR3 is 19 residues long. CDR3: CASSLLITAAVKANYGYTF. The DNA for the CDR3 is TGTGCCAGCAGCTTACTTATCACTGCGGCAGTCAAGGCTAACTATGGCTACACCTTC.

This clone was observed a few times. V and J are TRBV4-2 and TRBJ2-1; 10 bases line up with TRBD2. V was pared by 3 bases and J by 10 bases, with 9 bases of the junction left unmatched. CDR3 length: 15 residues. Per germline, CDR1 LGHNA and CDR2 YNFKEQ. In nucleotides, the CDR3 is TGTGCCAGCAGCCAGGATCCGGGACTAGCGTACGAGCAGTTCTTC. Protein product: CASSQDPGLAYEQFF.

This clone was detected only a few times. This chain joins TRBV28 and TRBJ2-1; TRBD2 matches 13 bases. Trimming at V came to 5 bases and at J to 7 bases, leaving 8 bases not matched to a gene. Germline values: CDR1 MDHEN, CDR2 SYDVKM. The CDR3 runs 16 residues. CDR3 sequence: CASSPRTSGSQNEQFF. Written as DNA, the CDR3 is TGTGCCAGCAGTCCCAGGACTAGCGGGAGCCAGAATGAGCAGTTCTTC.

V and J are TRBV5-1 and TRBJ2-3; weak D call: TRBD2 (6 bases). V lost 2 bases to trimming and J lost 5 bases, with 21 bases between them. CDR3 length: 17 amino acids. Germline V gene sequence: CDR1 SGHRS, CDR2 YFSETQ. In DNA form, the CDR3 reads TGCGCCAGCAGCTTAGCCGATGGGACTCAGTTGGGAGATACGCAGTATTTT. Its protein product is CASSLADGTQLGDTQYF. The full variable domain, rest sourced from reference TRBV5-1 and TRBJ2-3, is KAGVTQTPRYLIKTRGQQVTLSCSPISGHRSVSWYQQTPGQGLQFLFEYFSETQRNKGNFPGRFSGRQFSNSRSEMNVSTLELGDSALYLCASSLADGTQLGDTQYFGPGTRLTVL.

The chain recombines TRBV10-3 with TRBJ1-2; 9 nucleotides align to TRBD1. Trimming at V came to 2 bases and at J to 8 bases, leaving 3 bases not matched to a gene. The CDR3 has 13 residues. The germline CDR1 and CDR2 sequences are ENHRY and SYGVKD. CDR3 coding DNA: TGTGCCATCAGTGAGCACAGGGGGCTCGGCTACACCTTC. Encoded protein: CAISEHRGLGYTF.

J is TRBJ2-7 and V is TRBV11-3, with 8 bases that match TRBD1. There are 13 residues in the CDR3. V shed 3 bases and J 3 bases; nucleotides not matched to a gene: 1. CDR1 SGHNT and CDR2 YENEEA come from the germline V gene. CDR3 nucleotides: TGTGCCAGCAGCTTTGGGACAGGCTACGAGCAGTACTTC. Translated: CASSFGTGYEQYF.

V gene TRBV5-4 combines with J gene TRBJ2-2; the match to TRBD2 covers 9 bases. The CDR3 contains 18 residues. Trimming removed 0 bases from V and 5 bases from J; junction bases left unmatched: 11. The germline V gene has CDR1 SGHNT and CDR2 YYREEE (reference sequence). The CDR3 coding sequence is TGTGCCAGCAGCTTGGCTGGCGGGAGGGCCCTGAGGACCGGGGAGCTGTTTTTT. This translates into CASSLAGGRALRTGELFF.

The chain recombines TRBV5-5 with TRBJ1-5, with D perhaps matching TRBD1 (5 bases). CDR1 SGHKS and CDR2 YYEKEE come from the germline V gene (reference sequence). V was pared by 2 bases and J by 9 bases, with 18 bases between. This CDR3 has 15 amino acids. CDR3 DNA: TGTGCCAGCAGCTTTCGGGGGGGAGCTTCGGGGCCCCAGCATTTT. This gives the protein CASSFRGGASGPQHF.

V usage is TRBV28 and J usage is TRBJ2-2; the D gene is possibly TRBD2 (7 bases). The length of the CDR3 is 14 residues. Trimming cost V 8 bases and J 5 bases, with 15 bases left between them. CDR1 is MDHEN and CDR2 is SYDVKM in the germline V gene. CDR3 nucleotides: TGTGCCAGCCGTGGGGGGGCAAGGACCGGGGAGCTGTTTTTT. It specifies CASRGGARTGELFF.

The J gene is TRBJ1-4, the V gene TRBV15; no clear D. This CDR3 is 18 amino acids long. CDR1 and CDR2 from the germline V gene are LNHNV and YYDKDF (reference sequence). Trimming took 1 base from V and 5 from J, leaving 20 bases between them. DNA of the CDR3: TGTGCCACCAGCAGAGCTCAAGACGCAGGAGGGAAAAATGAAAAACTGTTTTTT. Encoded protein: CATSRAQDAGGKNEKLFF.

The chain carries TRBV2 and TRBJ2-1, with 16 bases fitting TRBD2. V shed 7 bases and J 0 bases; nucleotides not matched to a gene: 18. The CDR3 is 22 residues long. In germline, CDR1 is SNHLY, CDR2 FYNNEI. The CDR3 reads CASIGGEPGTSGGASSYNEQFF. The CDR3 DNA follows: TGTGCCAGCATTGGGGGGGAACCCGGGACTAGCGGGGGGGCTAGCTCCTACAATGAGCAGTTCTTC.

The chain carries TRBV27 and TRBJ1-1; possible D gene TRBD1, 6 bases. Trimming took off 9 bases at V and 3 bases at J, with 11 bases between the two ends. The CDR3 has 12 residues. The germline CDR1 and CDR2 sequences are MNHEY and SMNVEV (reference sequence). In DNA form, the CDR3 reads TGTGCCAGTCAGGGGAGGGACACTGAAGCTTTCTTT. Translated: CASQGRDTEAFF.

As to this clone: One end of the junction fails to match germline, which may point to a read error. This chain uses TRBV19 with TRBJ1-1, with 7 bases aligning to TRBD1. The CDR3 has 17 residues. The germline V gene encodes CDR1 LNHDA and CDR2 SQIVND (reference sequence). The CDR3, as DNA: TGTGCCAGTAGAAGGGGACAGAGGCAGGGGTTGAACACTGAATCTTTCTTT. Translated, it gives CASRRGQRQGLNTESFF.

A few counts support this clone. The chain is built from TRBV28 and TRBJ2-1, with a tentative D call TRBD1 (6 bases). Germline assignment: CDR1 MDHEN and CDR2 SYDVKM. V lost 7 bases and J lost 8, with 15 bases in between. This CDR3 contains 13 residues. The CDR3 DNA follows: TGTGCCAGCAACGGTGGGGGCGTCGATGAGCAGTTCTTC. This translates into CASNGGGVDEQFF.

CDR3 sequence (DNA): TGCGCCAGCAGCTTGTTTGGCAGTACCTACGAGCAGTACTTC. Translating gives CASSLFGSTYEQYF. The chain is built from TRBV5-1 and TRBJ2-7; D not resolved. This CDR3 has 14 residues. Germline assignment: CDR1 SGHRS and CDR2 YFSETQ. Trimming cost V 1 base and J 2 bases, with 10 bases left between them.

CDR3 sequence: CASSVYRGVNYGYTF. The DNA of the CDR3 is TGTGCCAGCAGTGTATACAGGGGAGTGAACTATGGCTACACCTTC. The chain carries TRBV28 and TRBJ1-2, with 7 bases aligning to TRBD1. Germline CDR1 is MDHEN and CDR2 is SYDVKM. The ends lost 5 bases at V and 2 bases at J; junction bases unmatched: 8. There are 15 residues in the CDR3.